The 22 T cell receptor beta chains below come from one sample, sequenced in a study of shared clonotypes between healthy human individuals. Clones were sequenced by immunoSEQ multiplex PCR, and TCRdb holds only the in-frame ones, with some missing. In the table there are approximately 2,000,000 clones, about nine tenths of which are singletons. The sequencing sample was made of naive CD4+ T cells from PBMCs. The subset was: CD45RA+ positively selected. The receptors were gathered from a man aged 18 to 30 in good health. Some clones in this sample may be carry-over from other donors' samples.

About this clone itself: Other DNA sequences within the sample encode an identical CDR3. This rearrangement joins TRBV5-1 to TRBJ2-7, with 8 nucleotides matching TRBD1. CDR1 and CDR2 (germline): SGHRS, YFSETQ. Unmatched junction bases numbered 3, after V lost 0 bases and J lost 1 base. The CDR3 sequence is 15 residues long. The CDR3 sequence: CASSLGQGASYEQYF. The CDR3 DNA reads TGCGCCAGCAGCTTGGGGCAGGGGGCGTCCTACGAGCAGTACTTC.

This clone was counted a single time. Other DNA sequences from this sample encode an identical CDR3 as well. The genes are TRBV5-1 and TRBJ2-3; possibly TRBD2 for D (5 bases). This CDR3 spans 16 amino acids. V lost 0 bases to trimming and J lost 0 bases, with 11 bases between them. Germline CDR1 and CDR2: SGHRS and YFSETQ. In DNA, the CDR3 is TGCGCCAGCAGCTTGGGAGGCAGGACTAGCACAGATACGCAGTATTTT. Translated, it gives CASSLGGRTSTDTQYF.

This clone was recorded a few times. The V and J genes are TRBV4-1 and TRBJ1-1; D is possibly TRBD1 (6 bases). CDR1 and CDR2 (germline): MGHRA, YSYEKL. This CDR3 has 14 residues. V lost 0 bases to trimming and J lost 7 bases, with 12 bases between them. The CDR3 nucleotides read TGCGCCAGCAGCCAAGAAGGGACAAGCCTTGAAGCTTTCTTT. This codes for CASSQEGTSLEAFF.

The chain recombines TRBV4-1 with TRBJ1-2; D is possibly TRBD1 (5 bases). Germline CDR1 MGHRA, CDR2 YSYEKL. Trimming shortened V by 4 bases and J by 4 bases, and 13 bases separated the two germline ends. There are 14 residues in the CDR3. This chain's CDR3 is CASSPSGGIYGYTF. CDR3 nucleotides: TGCGCCAGCAGCCCCAGCGGGGGAATCTATGGCTACACCTTC.

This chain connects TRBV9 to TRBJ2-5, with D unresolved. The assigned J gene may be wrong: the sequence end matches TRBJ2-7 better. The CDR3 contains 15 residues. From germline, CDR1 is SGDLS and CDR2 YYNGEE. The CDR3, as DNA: TGTGCCAGCAGCGTAGATTGGGTGAGCTCCTACGAGCAGTACTTC. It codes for CASSVDWVSSYEQYF.

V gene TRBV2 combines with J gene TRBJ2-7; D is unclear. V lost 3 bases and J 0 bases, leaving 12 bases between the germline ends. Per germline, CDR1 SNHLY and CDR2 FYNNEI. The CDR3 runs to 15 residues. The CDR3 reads CASSDERLSSYEQYF. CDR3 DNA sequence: TGTGCCAGCAGTGACGAGCGCCTGAGCTCCTACGAGCAGTACTTC.

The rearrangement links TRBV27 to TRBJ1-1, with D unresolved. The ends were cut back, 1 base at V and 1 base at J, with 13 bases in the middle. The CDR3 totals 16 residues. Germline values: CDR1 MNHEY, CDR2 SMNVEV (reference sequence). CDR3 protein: CASSLYLSRENTEAFF. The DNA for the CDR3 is TGTGCCAGCAGTTTATATTTATCTCGGGAGAACACTGAAGCTTTCTTT.

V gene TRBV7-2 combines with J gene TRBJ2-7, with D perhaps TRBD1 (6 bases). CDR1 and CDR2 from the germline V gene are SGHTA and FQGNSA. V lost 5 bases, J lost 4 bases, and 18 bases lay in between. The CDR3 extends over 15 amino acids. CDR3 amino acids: CASSVTVTQGYEQYF. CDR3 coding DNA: TGTGCCAGCAGCGTTACGGTAACGCAGGGGTACGAGCAGTACTTC.

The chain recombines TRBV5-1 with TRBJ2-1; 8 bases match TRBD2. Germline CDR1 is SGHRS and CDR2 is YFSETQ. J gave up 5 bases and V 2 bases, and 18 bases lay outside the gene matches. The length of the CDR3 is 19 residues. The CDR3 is CASSFLPPQSGSSNNEQFF. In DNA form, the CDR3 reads TGCGCCAGCAGCTTTTTACCCCCCCAGAGCGGGAGTAGTAACAATGAGCAGTTCTTC.

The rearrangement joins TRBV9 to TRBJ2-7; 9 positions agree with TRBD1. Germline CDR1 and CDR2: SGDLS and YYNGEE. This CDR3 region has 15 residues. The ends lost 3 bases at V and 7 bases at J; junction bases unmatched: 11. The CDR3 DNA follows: TGTGCCAGCAGCGACGGGACAGGGAGGACGGAAGAGCAGTACTTC. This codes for CASSDGTGRTEEQYF.

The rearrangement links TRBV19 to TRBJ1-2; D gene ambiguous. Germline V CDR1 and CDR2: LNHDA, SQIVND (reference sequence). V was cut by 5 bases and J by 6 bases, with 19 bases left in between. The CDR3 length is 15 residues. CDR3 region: CASSASGPGWDGYTF. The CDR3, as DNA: TGTGCCAGTAGTGCCTCCGGGCCGGGGTGGGATGGCTACACCTTC.

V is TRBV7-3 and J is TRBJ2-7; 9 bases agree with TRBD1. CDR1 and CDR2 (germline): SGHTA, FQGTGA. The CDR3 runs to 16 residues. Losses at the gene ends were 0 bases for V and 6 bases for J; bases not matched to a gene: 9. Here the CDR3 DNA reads TGTGCCAGCAGCTTAACGCGCCTGACAGGGGGTGCCGAGCAGTACTTC. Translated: CASSLTRLTGGAEQYF. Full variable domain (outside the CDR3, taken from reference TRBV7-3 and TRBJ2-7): GAGVSQTPSNKVTEKGKYVELRCDPISGHTALYWYRQSLGQGPEFLIYFQGTGAADDSGLPNDRFFAVRPEGSVSTLKIQRTERGDSAVYLCASSLTRLTGGAEQYFGPGTRLTVT.

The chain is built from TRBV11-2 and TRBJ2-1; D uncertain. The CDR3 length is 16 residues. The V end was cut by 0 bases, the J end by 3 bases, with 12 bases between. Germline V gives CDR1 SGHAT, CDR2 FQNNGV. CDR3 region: CASSLDRAGNYNEQFF. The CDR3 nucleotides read TGTGCCAGCAGCTTAGATCGGGCAGGAAACTACAATGAGCAGTTCTTC.

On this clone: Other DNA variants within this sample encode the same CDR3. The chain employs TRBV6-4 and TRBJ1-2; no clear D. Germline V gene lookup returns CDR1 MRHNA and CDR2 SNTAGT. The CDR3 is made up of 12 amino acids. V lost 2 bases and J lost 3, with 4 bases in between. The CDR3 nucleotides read TGTGCCAGCAGTGACAGAGACTATGGCTACACCTTC. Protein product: CASSDRDYGYTF.

The CDR3 here is CASSPPNRWASEQFF. The CDR3 DNA follows: TGTGCCAGCTCACCACCGAACCGGTGGGCGAGCGAGCAGTTCTTC. This chain joins TRBV18 and TRBJ2-1; D call uncertain. The CDR3 loop spans 15 amino acids. V lost 0 bases and J 10 bases, leaving 16 bases between the germline ends. The germline gives CDR1 KGHSH, CDR2 LQKENI.

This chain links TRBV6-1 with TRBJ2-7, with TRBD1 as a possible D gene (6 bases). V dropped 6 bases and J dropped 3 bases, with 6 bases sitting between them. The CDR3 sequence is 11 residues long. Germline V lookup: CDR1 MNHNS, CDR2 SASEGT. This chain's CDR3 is CASRDSYEQYF. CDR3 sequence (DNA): TGTGCCAGCAGGGACAGCTACGAGCAGTACTTC.

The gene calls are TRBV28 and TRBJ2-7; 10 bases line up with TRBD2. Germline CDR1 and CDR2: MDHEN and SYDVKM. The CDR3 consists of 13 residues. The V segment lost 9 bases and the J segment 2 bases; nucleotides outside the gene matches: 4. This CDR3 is CASGLAEAYEQYF. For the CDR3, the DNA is TGTGCCAGTGGACTAGCGGAGGCCTACGAGCAGTACTTC. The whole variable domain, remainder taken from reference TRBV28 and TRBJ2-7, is DVKVTQSSRYLVKRTGEKVFLECVQDMDHENMFWYRQDPGLGLRLIYFSYDVKMKEKGDIPEGYSVSREKKERFSLILESASTNQTSMYLCASGLAEAYEQYFGPGTRLTVT.

The chain's CDR3 is CASSKRGEAENIQYF. In DNA form, the CDR3 reads TGTGCCAGTAGTAAAAGGGGGGAGGCGGAAAACATTCAGTACTTC. The rearrangement joins TRBV19 to TRBJ2-4; D possibly matches TRBD1 or TRBD2 (6 bases each). Germline CDR1 LNHDA, CDR2 SQIVND (reference sequence). This CDR3 comprises 15 residues. V was trimmed by 4 bases and J by 5 bases, leaving 15 bases between them.

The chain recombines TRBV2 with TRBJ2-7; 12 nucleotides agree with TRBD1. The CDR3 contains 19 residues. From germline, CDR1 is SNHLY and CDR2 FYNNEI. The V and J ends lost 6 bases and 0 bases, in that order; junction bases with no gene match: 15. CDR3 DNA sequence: TGTGCCAGCAGGGGGACAGGGGGCCTAGCGGGACTGACCTCCTACGAGCAGTACTTC. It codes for CASRGTGGLAGLTSYEQYF.

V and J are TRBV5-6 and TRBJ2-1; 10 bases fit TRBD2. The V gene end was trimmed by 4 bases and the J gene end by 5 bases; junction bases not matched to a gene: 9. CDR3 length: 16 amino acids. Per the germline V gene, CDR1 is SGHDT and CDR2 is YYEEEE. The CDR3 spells CASSGGLAEGDNEQFF. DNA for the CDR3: TGTGCCAGCAGCGGTGGACTAGCGGAGGGAGACAATGAGCAGTTCTTC. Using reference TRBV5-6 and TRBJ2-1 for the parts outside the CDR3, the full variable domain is DAGVTQSPTHLIKTRGQQVTLRCSPKSGHDTVSWYQQALGQGPQFIFQYYEEEERQRGNFPDRFSGHQFPNYSSELNVNALLLGDSALYLCASSGGLAEGDNEQFFGPGTRLTVL.

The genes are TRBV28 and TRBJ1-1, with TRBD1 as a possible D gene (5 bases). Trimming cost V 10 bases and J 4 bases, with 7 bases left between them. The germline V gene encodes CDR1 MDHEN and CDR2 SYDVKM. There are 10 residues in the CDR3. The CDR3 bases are TGTGCCACTGGGGCCACTGAAGCTTTCTTT. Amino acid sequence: CATGATEAFF.

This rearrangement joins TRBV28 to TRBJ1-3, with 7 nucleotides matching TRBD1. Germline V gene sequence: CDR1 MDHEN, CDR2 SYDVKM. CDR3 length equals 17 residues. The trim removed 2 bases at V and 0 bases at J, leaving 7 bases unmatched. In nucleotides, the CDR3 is TGTGCCAGCAGTTTAAGAGGGGGCCACTACTCTGGAAACACCATATATTTT. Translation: CASSLRGGHYSGNTIYF.